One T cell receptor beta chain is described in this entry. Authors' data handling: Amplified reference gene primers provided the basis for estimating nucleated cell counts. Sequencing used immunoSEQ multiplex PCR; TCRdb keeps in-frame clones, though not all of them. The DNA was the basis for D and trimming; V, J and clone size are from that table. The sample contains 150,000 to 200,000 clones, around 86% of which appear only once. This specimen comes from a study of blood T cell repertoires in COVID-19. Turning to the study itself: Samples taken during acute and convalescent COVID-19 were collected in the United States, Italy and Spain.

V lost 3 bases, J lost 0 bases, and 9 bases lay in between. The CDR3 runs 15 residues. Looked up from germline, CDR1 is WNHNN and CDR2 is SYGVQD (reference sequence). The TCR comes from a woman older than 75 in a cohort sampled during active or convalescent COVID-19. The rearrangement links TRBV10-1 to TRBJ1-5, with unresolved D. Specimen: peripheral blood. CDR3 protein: CASSDREVSNQPQHF. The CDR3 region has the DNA TGCGCCAGCAGTGATCGGGAGGTTAGCAATCAGCCCCAGCATTTT.